These 15 T cell receptor beta chains share one sample of origin, sequenced in a study of blood T cell repertoires in COVID-19. Repertoires were generated with immunoSEQ multiplex PCR, while TCRdb's copy carries only in-frame clones and drops some. Of more than 70,000 clones in the sample, 80% to 85% were seen once. Source material: peripheral blood. All receptors come from a human donor in a cohort sampled during active COVID-19.

In its sample, this clone was seen once. V and J are TRBV6-5 and TRBJ2-2; D uncertain. V was trimmed by 0 bases and J by 3 bases, leaving 8 bases between them. The germline V gene encodes CDR1 MNHEY and CDR2 SVGAGI. The CDR3 consists of 15 residues. The CDR3 reads CASSYSIADTGELFF. In DNA, the CDR3 is TGTGCCAGCAGTTACTCGATTGCAGACACCGGGGAGCTGTTTTTT.

The rearrangement joins TRBV4-1 to TRBJ1-5; maybe TRBD1 (5 bases). Germline CDR1 reads MGHRA; CDR2 reads YSYEKL. Trimming shortened V by 2 bases and J by 3 bases, and 8 bases separated the two germline ends. The CDR3 is 14 residues long. Here the CDR3 DNA reads TGCGCCAGCAGCCAACTAGGGGTCAATCAGCCCCAGCATTTT. Amino acid sequence: CASSQLGVNQPQHF.

This sequence joins TRBV6-5 and TRBJ1-2; 7 nucleotides align to TRBD1. The CDR3 extends over 15 amino acids. Germline CDR1 is MNHEY and CDR2 is SVGAGI. The ends lost 2 bases at V and 0 bases at J; junction bases unmatched: 3. CDR3 nucleotide sequence: TGTGCCAGCAGTTACACAGGGGTCCCTAACTATGGCTACACCTTC. It translates to CASSYTGVPNYGYTF.

The chain is built from TRBV9 and TRBJ1-1; D is possibly TRBD1 (5 bases). The V gene lost 0 bases and the J gene lost 6 bases, with 6 bases spanning the gap. CDR1 is SGDLS and CDR2 is YYNGEE in the germline V gene. This CDR3 has 12 amino acids. This CDR3 is CASSVGTPEAFF. The CDR3, as DNA: TGTGCCAGCAGCGTAGGGACACCTGAAGCTTTCTTT.

The gene calls are TRBV5-1 and TRBJ1-1, with D possibly TRBD1 on 6 matching bases. The CDR3 covers 14 residues. V was clipped by 2 bases and J by 1 base, with 9 bases between them. Per germline, CDR1 SGHRS and CDR2 YFSETQ. The DNA of the CDR3 is TGCGCCAGCAGCTTCTGGGACACGAACACTGAAGCTTTCTTT. As protein: CASSFWDTNTEAFF. Based on the CDR3 plus reference TRBV5-1 and TRBJ1-1, the full variable domain is KAGVTQTPRYLIKTRGQQVTLSCSPISGHRSVSWYQQTPGQGLQFLFEYFSETQRNKGNFPGRFSGRQFSNSRSEMNVSTLELGDSALYLCASSFWDTNTEAFFGQGTRLTVV.

The V and J genes are TRBV10-3 and TRBJ1-2; TRBD1 aligns across 7 bases. Germline assignment: CDR1 ENHRY and CDR2 SYGVKD. J gave up 6 bases and V 2 bases, and 12 bases lay outside the gene matches. The length of the CDR3 is 16 residues. The CDR3 DNA reads TGTGCCATCAGTGAGCCAACCTCGACAGGGTCTGATGGCTACACCTTC. Encoded protein: CAISEPTSTGSDGYTF.

This chain joins TRBV7-9 and TRBJ2-2; D ambiguous. The CDR3 is 15 amino acids. Trimming removed 4 bases at V and 0 bases at J, with 9 bases between. Germline CDR1 and CDR2: SEHNR and FQNEAQ (reference sequence). The DNA of the CDR3 is TGTGCCAGCAGCTCCCTGACTGCGAACACCGGGGAGCTGTTTTTT. Its protein product is CASSSLTANTGELFF.

The V call is TRBV2, the J call TRBJ1-5, with D hard to call. V was shortened by 4 bases and J by 5 bases, with 3 bases between the two germline ends. Germline lookup yields CDR1 SNHLY and CDR2 FYNNEI. There are 11 residues in the CDR3. The CDR3 nucleotides read TGTGCCAGCAGTGTAGATCAGCCCCAGCATTTT. Protein product: CASSVDQPQHF.

J is TRBJ2-3 and V is TRBV2; 8 bases map to TRBD2. The CDR3 consists of 15 residues. Looked up from germline, CDR1 is SNHLY and CDR2 is FYNNEI. The J segment lost 2 bases and the V segment lost 9 bases, leaving 10 bases of the junction unmatched. CDR3 residues: CASTRTGGNTDTQYF. DNA of the CDR3: TGTGCCAGTACCCGGACGGGGGGGAACACAGATACGCAGTATTTT.

The sample holds one count of this clone. The chain couples TRBV7-8 to TRBJ2-5; a weak D match, TRBD2 (5 bases). V was shortened by 0 bases and J by 2 bases, with 10 bases between the two germline ends. From germline, CDR1 is SGHVS and CDR2 FQNEAQ. The length of the CDR3 is 15 residues. CDR3 sequence: CASSLARGRQETQYF. CDR3 nucleotides: TGTGCCAGCAGCTTAGCGCGAGGGCGTCAAGAGACCCAGTACTTC.

The V gene is TRBV29-1, the J gene TRBJ2-3; 13 nucleotides match TRBD2. The CDR3 has 15 residues. Germline CDR1 is SQVTM and CDR2 is ANQGSEA. V lost 7 bases to trimming and J lost 1 base; unmatched junction nucleotides: 5. The CDR3 sequence: CSAAGLAGGTDTQYF. CDR3 in DNA: TGCAGCGCCGCCGGACTAGCGGGGGGCACAGATACGCAGTATTTT.

This clone occurred once. Other DNA sequences in this sample translate to the same CDR3. The V call is TRBV18, the J call TRBJ2-1; 10 bases match TRBD1. V lost 3 bases and J lost 7; bases outside the gene matches: 0. The CDR3 is 13 residues long. The germline V gene encodes CDR1 KGHSH and CDR2 LQKENI. The CDR3 DNA sequence: TGTGCCAGCTCACCGGGACAGGGGAATGAGCAGTTCTTC. Protein: CASSPGQGNEQFF.

The J gene is TRBJ2-5, the V gene TRBV2; maybe TRBD2 (6 bases). In germline, CDR1 is SNHLY, CDR2 FYNNEI. V lost 8 bases to trimming and J lost 1 base, with 8 bases between them. CDR3 size: 12 residues. The CDR3 region is CASSGSQETQYF. In nucleotides, the CDR3 is TGTGCCAGCTCCGGGAGCCAAGAGACCCAGTACTTC.

The V and J genes are TRBV5-1 and TRBJ2-2; the match to TRBD1 covers 7 bases. From germline, CDR1 is SGHRS and CDR2 YFSETQ. With 5 bases clipped from V and 3 bases from J, the junction kept 7 bases outside the gene matches. This CDR3 comprises 15 residues. CDR3 protein: CASRFRDSYTGELFF. CDR3 sequence (DNA): TGCGCCAGCAGGTTCCGGGACAGCTACACCGGGGAGCTGTTTTTT.

The chain is built from TRBV18 and TRBJ2-6; 7 positions match TRBD1. CDR1 and CDR2 from the germline V gene are KGHSH and LQKENI. Germline trimming cut 5 bases from V and 2 bases from J; bases unmatched to any gene: 3. The CDR3 runs to 15 residues. Written as DNA, the CDR3 is TGTGCCAGCTCAGGCACAGGGGCTGGGGCCAACGTCCTGACTTTC. Encoded protein: CASSGTGAGANVLTF.